The present TCR beta chain was sequenced within a study of blood T cells in healthy people across ages. Next came a second PCR, run for about 7 to 12 cycles, which used a sample-barcoded 5' primer along with a J-beta primer mix. Samples each returned at least 3 million CDR3-containing paired-end reads. TCRdb used MiXCR to reprocess the 5' RACE reads, holding one entry per CDR3 protein. The sample includes around 1,600,000 distinct CDR3 sequences, roughly two fifths of them seen just once. Peripheral blood was drawn, ten milliliters per donor. Germline CDR1 SGHAT, CDR2 FQNNGV. With 6 bases removed from V and 0 bases from J, the gap between germline ends came to 11 bases. The CDR3 has 14 residues.

V and J are TRBV11-2 and TRBJ1-1; perhaps TRBD1 as D (5 bases). Sequencing used blood. This receptor was identified in a young woman in good health. The CDR3 is CASRGRTVNTEAFF. The CDR3 DNA reads TGTGCCAGCAGGGGACGGACCGTGAACACTGAAGCTTTCTTT.